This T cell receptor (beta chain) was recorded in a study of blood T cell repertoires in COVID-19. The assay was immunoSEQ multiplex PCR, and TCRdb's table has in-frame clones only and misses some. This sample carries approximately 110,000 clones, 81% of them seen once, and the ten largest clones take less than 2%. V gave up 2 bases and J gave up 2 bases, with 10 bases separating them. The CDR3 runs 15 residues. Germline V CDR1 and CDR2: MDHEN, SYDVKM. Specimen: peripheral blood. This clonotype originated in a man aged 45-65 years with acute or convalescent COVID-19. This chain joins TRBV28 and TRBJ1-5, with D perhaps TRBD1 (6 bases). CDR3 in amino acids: CASSLRRGGNQPQHF. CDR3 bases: TGTGCCAGCAGTTTACGCAGGGGAGGCAATCAGCCCCAGCATTTT.